The entry below describes one TCR beta chain. The antigen is not known. Being one base from a much bigger clone, this may be a read error. The CDR3 has 17 residues. CDR1 and CDR2 (germline): MNHNS, SASEGT. Trimming removed 6 bases from V and 5 bases from J, with 23 bases in between. The record originates from a study of T cells in Graves' hyperthyroidism and ophthalmopathy. Under 3 months was the duration of disease in ophthalmopathy patients, who also had a Clinical Activity Score of at least 3 and a NOSPECS grade of at least 4. Each 10 ml fresh peripheral blood draw supplied the PBMCs. General study findings and limits: The model forecast ophthalmopathy, anticipating it by a median about 6.5 months before onset. Ophthalmopathy was distinguished from stable hyperthyroidism by 13 V-J signatures.

TCR beta CDR3 regions were amplified from RNA. HTBI primers were used for first-round RT-PCR of the TCR CDR3. Using its own MiXCR run on the multiplex PCR reads, TCRdb lists one record per CDR3 protein. The table lists roughly 250,000 distinct CDR3 sequences, about 15% of them singletons. Sample: blood. The rearrangement links TRBV6-1 to TRBJ2-1; perhaps TRBD1 as D (5 bases). The TCR originated in a young woman with Graves' ophthalmopathy. The CDR3, as DNA: TGTGCCAGCAGCGCCGACATGGGGCTATTTCGAAACAATGAGCAGTTCTTC. Translated, it gives CASSADMGLFRNNEQFF.